This T cell receptor (beta chain) was captured by sequencing in a study of Ad26.COV2.S vaccination and SARS-CoV-2 variants. This clone was detected a few times. Its antigen remains unknown. Findings and limits, study-wide: Compared with placebo recipients, vaccine recipients had higher spike-specific TCR breadth. The TCR breadth and depth analyses may have understated or missed part of the total T cell responses. Placebo and vaccine recipients had non-spike TCR breadth that was similar.

Produced via immunoSEQ multiplex PCR; TCRdb's table is partial and in-frame only. The data show about 97,000 clones, around three quarters seen once. The CDR3 runs 14 residues. Deletions cut 3 bases from V and 7 bases from J, with 15 bases between. In germline, CDR1 is SGHRS, CDR2 YFSETQ. The source was peripheral blood, collected after recovery from COVID-19. The V and J genes are TRBV5-1 and TRBJ2-3; D might be TRBD2 (6 bases). The sequence was collected from a human donor who had recovered from COVID-19. CDR3 protein: CASSWDGGRNTQYF. DNA for the CDR3: TGCGCCAGCAGCTGGGACGGGGGTCGGAATACGCAGTATTTT.